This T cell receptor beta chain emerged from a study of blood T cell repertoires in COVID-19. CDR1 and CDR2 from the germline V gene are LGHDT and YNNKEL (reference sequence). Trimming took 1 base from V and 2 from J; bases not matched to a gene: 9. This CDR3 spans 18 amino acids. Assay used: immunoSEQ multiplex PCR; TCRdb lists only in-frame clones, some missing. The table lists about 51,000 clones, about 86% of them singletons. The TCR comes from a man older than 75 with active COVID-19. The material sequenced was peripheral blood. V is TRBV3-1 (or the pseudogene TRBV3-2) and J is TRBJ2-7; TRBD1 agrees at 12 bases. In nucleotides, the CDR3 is TGTGCCAGCAGCCAAGGGGGGACAGGGGGCCAAATTACCTACGAGCAGTACTTC. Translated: CASSQGGTGGQITYEQYF.